Listed below are T cell receptor beta chains from one sample, sequenced in a study of T-cell memory formation after mild COVID-19. Using its own MiXCR run on the 5' RACE reads, TCRdb lists one record per CDR3 protein. The data show around 150,000 distinct CDR3 sequences, about 14% seen once. Sequencing was performed on PBMCs or a T cell subset sorted from them (not recorded which). These receptors all come from an adult woman who had mild COVID-19 (a few samples of this study predate the infection). Cell type and time point are not known. Each CDR3 is given with its conserved first and last residue. Each record gives: D gene, J gene, V gene, clone size, CDR3 DNA, CDR3 protein. D genes are given only for firm matches. Clone size is given for some rows only: seen once, a few or many times, or a class if the clone is expanded.

TRBD1,TRBJ2-1,TRBV7-6,NA,TGTGCCAGCAGCCCCCCAGGGGGCGCATACAATGAGCAGTTCTTC,CASSPPGGAYNEQFF
NA,TRBJ1-5,TRBV19,NA,TGTGCCAGTAGTATAATATACGCGAATCAGCCCCAGCATTTT,CASSIIYANQPQHF
NA,TRBJ1-4,TRBV4-2,few,TGTGCCAGCAGCCAAGATCTGTGGCTTCGGGAAAAACTGTTTTTT,CASSQDLWLREKLFF
NA,TRBJ1-1,TRBV30,NA,TGTGCCTGGAGTGACCCAGGGAACACTGAAGCTTTCTTT,CAWSDPGNTEAFF
NA,TRBJ2-5,TRBV7-7,few,TGTGCTAGCAGCTTCGGCGTAACCGGGGGAGAGACCCAGTACTTC,CASSFGVTGGETQYF
NA,TRBJ1-1,TRBV5-6,NA,TGTGCCAGCAGCCCGAACCCGGGGGGAACTGAAGCTTTCTTT,CASSPNPGGTEAFF
TRBD2,TRBJ2-7,TRBV9,few,TGTGCCAGCAGCGTAGAACCGGGACTAGCGGGACACGAGCAGTACTTC,CASSVEPGLAGHEQYF
TRBD1,TRBJ1-5,TRBV24-1,NA,TGTGCCACCAGCGCCGGGACAGGGATACATCAGCCCCAGCATTTT,CATSAGTGIHQPQHF
NA,TRBJ2-2,TRBV25-1,NA,TGTGCCAGCAGTGAATCGGCGGTGAACACCGGGGAGCTGTTTTTT,CASSESAVNTGELFF
NA,TRBJ2-2,TRBV7-2,NA,TGTGCCAGCAGCTTAGCAGGGTCCCTCAACACCGGGGAGCTGTTTTTT,CASSLAGSLNTGELFF
NA,TRBJ2-3,TRBV12-3/TRBV12-4,NA,TGTGCCAGCAGTTTTACAGGGGATACGCAGTATTTT,CASSFTGDTQYF
NA,TRBJ2-1,TRBV4-3,few,TGCGCCAGCAGCCAAGTAGTGGACGAGACCTCCTACAATGAGCAGTTCTTC,CASSQVVDETSYNEQFF
TRBD2,TRBJ2-3,TRBV15,NA,TGTGCCCCTAAGAAGGGGGCGTACCTAGCGGGAGGGCCGGGGGATACGCAGTATTTT,CAPKKGAYLAGGPGDTQYF
TRBD1,TRBJ1-1,TRBV4-2,NA,TGTGCCAGCAGCCGCGGACAGGAAGCCGAAGCTTTCTTT,CASSRGQEAEAFF
NA,TRBJ2-1,TRBV12-3/TRBV12-4,few,TGTGCCAGCAAGGGCAGGGTGTTGAATGAGCAGTTCTTC,CASKGRVLNEQFF
TRBD1,TRBJ2-2,TRBV6-2/TRBV6-3,many,TGTGCCAGCAGGTTGACAGGGGTGGACACCGGGGAGCTGTTTTTT,CASRLTGVDTGELFF
NA,TRBJ1-1,TRBV5-1,NA,TGCGCCAGCAGCTTTCTGCAGGGTGACACTGAAGCTTTCTTT,CASSFLQGDTEAFF
NA,TRBJ1-2,TRBV29-1,NA,TGCAGCGTTGGACGGAACTATGGCTACACCTTC,CSVGRNYGYTF
TRBD2,TRBJ2-3,TRBV20-1,NA,TGCAGTGCCAAGACCTGGGTAGCGGGGAGCACAGATACGCAGTATTTT,CSAKTWVAGSTDTQYF
NA,TRBJ2-7,TRBV6-5,NA,TGTGCCAGCAGTTACGACCTACCAGGATCCGAGCAGTACTTC,CASSYDLPGSEQYF
NA,TRBJ1-6,TRBV6-6,few,TGTGCCAGCAGTTACTCGAGGCGGGAGAATAATTCACCCCTCCACTTT,CASSYSRRENNSPLHF
TRBD1,TRBJ2-7,TRBV4-1,few,TGCGCCAGCAGCTACGATACCGGGACAGGGACCTACGAGCAGTACTTC,CASSYDTGTGTYEQYF
TRBD2,TRBJ2-7,TRBV24-1,many,TGTGCCACCAGTGATCCCGGGGTAGCGGGAATTGGCGAGCAGTACTTC,CATSDPGVAGIGEQYF
TRBD2,TRBJ2-5,TRBV6-2/TRBV6-3,NA,TGTGCCAGCAGGCGGACTAGCGGGGGGTCGCAAGAGACCCAGTACTTC,CASRRTSGGSQETQYF
NA,TRBJ2-7,TRBV7-9,few,TGTGCCAGCAGCCCGACCACTACGGCAGTTCATTACGAGCAGTACTTC,CASSPTTTAVHYEQYF
NA,TRBJ2-3,TRBV6-6,few,TGTGCCAGCAGTTACACCTCGGGACTTTTTAAAATAAGCACAGATACGCAGTATTTT,CASSYTSGLFKISTDTQYF
TRBD1,TRBJ1-1,TRBV9,few,TGTGCCAGCAGCCGACAGGGTTCTGAAGCTTTCTTT,CASSRQGSEAFF
NA,TRBJ2-3,TRBV14,few,TGTGCCAGCAGCCAAGAGCCAAGGTACACAGATACGCAGTATTTT,CASSQEPRYTDTQYF
TRBD1,TRBJ2-5,TRBV12-3/TRBV12-4,NA,TGTGCCAGCATGGGGACAGGGGGTTCAGAGACCCAGTACTTC,CASMGTGGSETQYF
NA,TRBJ2-1,TRBV7-9,many,TGTGCCAGCAGCTTAGTATTGGAGGGAGCCAATGAGCAGTTCTTC,CASSLVLEGANEQFF
TRBD2,TRBJ2-1,TRBV5-1,few,TGCGCCAGCAGCCCTACGGGACTAGCGGGCTACAATGAGCAGTTCTTC,CASSPTGLAGYNEQFF
TRBD1,TRBJ2-3,TRBV12-3/TRBV12-4,NA,TGTGCCAGCCTCGGTGGGACAGGGATAGATACGCAGTATTTT,CASLGGTGIDTQYF